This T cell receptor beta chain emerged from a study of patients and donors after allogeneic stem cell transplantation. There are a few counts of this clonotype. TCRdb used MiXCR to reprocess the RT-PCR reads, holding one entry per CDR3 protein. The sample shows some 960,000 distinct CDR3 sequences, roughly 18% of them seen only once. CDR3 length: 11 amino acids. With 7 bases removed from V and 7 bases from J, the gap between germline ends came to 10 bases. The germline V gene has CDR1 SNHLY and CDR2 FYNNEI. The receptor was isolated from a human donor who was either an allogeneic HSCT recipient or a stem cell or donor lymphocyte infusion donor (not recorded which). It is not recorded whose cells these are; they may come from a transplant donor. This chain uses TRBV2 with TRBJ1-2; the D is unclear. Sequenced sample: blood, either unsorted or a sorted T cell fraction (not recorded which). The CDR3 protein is CASTEMSGYTF. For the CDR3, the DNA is TGTGCCAGCACCGAGATGAGTGGCTACACCTTC.